This T cell receptor beta chain was profiled in a study of identical twins. A universal primer site was incorporated via template switching, and the cDNA contained unique molecular identifiers. TCRdb re-analysed the 5' RACE reads in MiXCR, keeping a single row per CDR3 protein. The table shows 570,000 or so distinct CDR3 sequences, with roughly 9.5% occurring only once. Study results and caveats: Fewer insertions marked abundant cord blood beta clonotypes; young adult naive trended weakly, memory not at all.

This clonotype appeared many times. What it recognizes is unknown. The CDR3 loop spans 11 amino acids. Germline values: CDR1 DFQATT, CDR2 SNEGSKA (reference sequence). Between the trimmed V and J ends, which lost 0 bases and 3 bases, there was a span of 3 bases. These data were likewise used in another study, on yellow fever vaccine responses in identical twins.

V and J are TRBV20-1 and TRBJ2-7; no clear D. The receptor was derived from a woman in her late teens or twenties in good health. Sequenced sample: PBMCs. CDR3 nucleotides: TGCAGTGCTAGAGAAGACTACGAGCAGTACTTC. Protein product: CSAREDYEQYF.